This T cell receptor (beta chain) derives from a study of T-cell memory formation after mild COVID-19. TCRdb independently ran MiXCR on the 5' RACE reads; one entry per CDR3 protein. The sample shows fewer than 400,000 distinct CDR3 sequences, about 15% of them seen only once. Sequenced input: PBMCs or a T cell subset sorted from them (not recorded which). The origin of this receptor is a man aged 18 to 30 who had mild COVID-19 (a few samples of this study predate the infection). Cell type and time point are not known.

In DNA, the CDR3 is TGTGCCAGCAGCTTGGAGGTAGTATATTCACCCCTCCACTTT. Translation gives CASSLEVVYSPLHF. The chain links TRBV7-2 to TRBJ1-6; D not certain. CDR1 is SGHTA, CDR2 FQGNSA, per germline. V was trimmed by 3 bases and J by 8 bases, leaving 11 bases between them. The CDR3 is 14 amino acids.